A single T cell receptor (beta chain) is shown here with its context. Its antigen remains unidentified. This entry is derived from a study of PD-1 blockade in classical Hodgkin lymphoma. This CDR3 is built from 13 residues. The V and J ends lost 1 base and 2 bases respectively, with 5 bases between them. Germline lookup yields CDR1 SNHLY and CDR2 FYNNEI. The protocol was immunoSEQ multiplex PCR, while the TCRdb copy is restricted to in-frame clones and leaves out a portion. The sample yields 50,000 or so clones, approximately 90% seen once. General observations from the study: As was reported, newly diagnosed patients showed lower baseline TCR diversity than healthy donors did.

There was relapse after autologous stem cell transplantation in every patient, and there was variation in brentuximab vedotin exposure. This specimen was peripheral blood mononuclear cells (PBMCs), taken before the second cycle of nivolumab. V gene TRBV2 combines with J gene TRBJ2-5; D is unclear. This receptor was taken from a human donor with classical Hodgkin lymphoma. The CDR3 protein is CASSEDSQETQYF. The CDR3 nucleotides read TGTGCCAGCAGTGAAGACAGTCAAGAGACCCAGTACTTC.